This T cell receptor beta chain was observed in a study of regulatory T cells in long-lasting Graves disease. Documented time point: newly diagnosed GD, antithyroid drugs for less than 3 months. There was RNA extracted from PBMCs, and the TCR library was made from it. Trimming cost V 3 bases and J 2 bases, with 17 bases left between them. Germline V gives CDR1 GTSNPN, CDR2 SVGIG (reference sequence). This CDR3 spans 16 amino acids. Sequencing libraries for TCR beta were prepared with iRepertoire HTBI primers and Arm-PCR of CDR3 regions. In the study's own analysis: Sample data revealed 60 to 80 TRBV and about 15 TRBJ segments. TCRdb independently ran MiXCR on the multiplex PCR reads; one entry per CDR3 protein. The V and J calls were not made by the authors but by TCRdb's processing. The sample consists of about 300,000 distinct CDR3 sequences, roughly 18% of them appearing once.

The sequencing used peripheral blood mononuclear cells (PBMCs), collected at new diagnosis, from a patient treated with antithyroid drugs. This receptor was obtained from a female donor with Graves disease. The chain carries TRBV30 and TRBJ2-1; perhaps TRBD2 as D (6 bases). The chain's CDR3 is CAWSIPAGRPYNEQFF. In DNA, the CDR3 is TGTGCCTGGAGCATCCCGGCCGGGAGACCCTACAATGAGCAGTTCTTC.